This T cell receptor beta chain was retrieved from a study of monozygotic twins with inflammatory bowel disease. The CDR3 contains 16 residues. The germline V gene has CDR1 SEHNR and CDR2 FQNEAQ (reference sequence). Study results and limitations: Limited statistical power may explain no repertoire similarity difference between concordant and discordant twins.

Comments on this clonotype: Its antigen is not known.

The quantity of total RNA per TCR library was around 3,600 ng. A 6-nucleotide sample barcode was carried by the UMIs, which template switching added. TCRdb re-called the 5' RACE reads; every CDR3 protein appears as one record, without DNA. The listing contains approximately 330,000 distinct CDR3 sequences. The chain couples TRBV7-9 to TRBJ2-1; TCRdb proposes TRBD2, but this gene call is untestable without DNA. This sequence originates from a human donor with ulcerative colitis or Crohn's disease, or a healthy co-twin of an affected twin (not recorded which). The sequenced material came from blood. The CDR3 region is CASSLDLAGEYNEQFF.